This T cell receptor beta chain was sequenced for a study of cytomegalovirus exposure and HLA in healthy donors. In the PCR, 60 Vbeta and 13 Jbeta primers were used. Per the authors' pipeline: Unique TCR beta chains numbered roughly 80 million in a later analysis, with around 11 million shared. This table comes from immunoSEQ multiplex PCR, and its TCRdb copy is limited to in-frame clones, with some not included. The DNA gave D and trimming, while V, J and clone size come from that table. The table has 150,000 to 170,000 clones, around 80% seen once. Study-level points and caveats: Later analysis identified a missense DCLRE1C variant that was linked to TCR beta V- and J-gene trimming. Generally TCR sequences proved uncommon, though certain public TCRs appeared in numerous donors.

In its sample, this clone was seen once. Its antigen is currently unknown. Germline lookup yields CDR1 SQVTM and CDR2 ANQGSEA. Trimming removed 5 bases at V and 5 bases at J, with 13 bases between. The CDR3 is 13 residues long. The chain has TRBV29-1 and TRBJ2-1, with a weak D call TRBD2 (6 bases). The clonotype comes from a man younger than 45 in good health and CMV-seropositive. The sequencing input was PBMCs. Written as DNA, the CDR3 is TGCAGCGTTTCAGCCGGGGGAGACAATGAGCAGTTCTTC. Its protein product is CSVSAGGDNEQFF.